The 20 T cell receptor beta chains given below trace back to one sample, sequenced in a study of early T cells in non-severe SARS-CoV-2 infection (dated by TCRdb to the early 2020s). Library preparation was by 5' RACE. The instrument was a NextSeq 500. TCRdb took the public reads, trimmed them with fastp at Q25, ran MiXCR for clone calling and kept in-frame beta chains. Here each entry gathers all rows of one CDR3 protein and keeps the most common genes and DNA. Counted in this sample were some 80,000 distinct CDR3 sequences; 9.5% to 15% of them appeared once. Around 3.7% of the sample belongs to the ten largest clones. Sequencing was carried out using whole blood. All receptors derive from an adult who was a healthcare worker with PCR-confirmed SARS-CoV-2 infection or an uninfected control (not recorded which).

This clonotype was recorded many times. The chain joins TRBV5-4 to TRBJ2-7, with D perhaps being TRBD1 or TRBD2 (6 bases each). Germline loops: CDR1 SGHNT, CDR2 YYREEE (reference sequence). This CDR3 spans 16 amino acids. V lost 4 bases and J 5 bases, leaving 22 bases between the germline ends. DNA for the CDR3: TGTGCCAGCAGCCGAGGGGGGAATACCCCCGGCGACGAGCAGTACTTC. Its translation is CASSRGGNTPGDEQYF.

The CDR3 sequence: CSASGGPGYTF. As DNA, the CDR3 is TGCAGTGCTAGTGGGGGGCCCGGCTACACCTTC. The V gene is TRBV20-1, the J gene TRBJ1-2; possibly TRBD1 for D (6 bases). The CDR3 totals 11 residues. Germline V CDR1 and CDR2: DFQATT, SNEGSKA (reference sequence). Between the trimmed V and J ends, which lost 3 bases and 8 bases, there was a span of 10 bases.

The CDR3 DNA is TGTGCCATCAGTGAGTCGGCAAATACGAAAGCTTTCTTT. Translation: CAISESANTKAFF. The J gene is TRBJ1-1, the V gene TRBV10-3, with unresolved D. V was clipped by 0 bases and J by 9 bases, with 11 bases between them. Germline CDR1 reads ENHRY; CDR2 reads SYGVKD. The CDR3 has 13 amino acids.

The chain has TRBV4-2 and TRBJ1-1; D gene unclear. CDR3 length: 11 residues. Germline V gene lookup returns CDR1 LGHNA and CDR2 YNFKEQ. Between the trimmed V and J ends, which lost 1 base and 6 bases, there was a span of 3 bases. CDR3 nucleotides: TGTGCCAGCAGCCAAGTCTCTGAAGCTTTCTTT. Amino acid sequence: CASSQVSEAFF.

Ten or more counts support this clonotype. The rearrangement links TRBV5-6 to TRBJ2-2; the match to TRBD2 covers 10 bases. The CDR3 contains 19 residues. Germline CDR1 is SGHDT and CDR2 is YYEEEE. The V gene end was trimmed by 2 bases and the J gene end by 2 bases; junction bases not matched to a gene: 12. CDR3 DNA sequence: TGTGCCAGCAGCTTTAGTATAGTAGCGGGAGGCCTTAACACCGGGGAGCTGTTTTTT. Its translation is CASSFSIVAGGLNTGELFF.

J is TRBJ2-7 and V is TRBV18; 9 bases fit TRBD2. Germline V CDR1 and CDR2: KGHSH, LQKENI. The length of the CDR3 is 16 residues. With 3 bases clipped from V and 5 bases from J, the junction kept 11 bases outside the gene matches. CDR3 coding DNA: TGTGCCAGCTCACCGGGGAAAGCGGGAGGTAGAGACGAGCAGTACTTC. Its protein is CASSPGKAGGRDEQYF.

The table lists this clonotype with a few counts. The chain uses TRBV11-2 and TRBJ2-6; no firm D call. V lost 4 bases, J lost 2 bases, and 6 bases lay in between. The CDR3 is 14 residues long. Per the germline V gene, CDR1 is SGHAT and CDR2 is FQNNGV. CDR3 sequence (DNA): TGTGCCAGCAGCTCCCCCACTGGGGCCAACGTCCTGACTTTC. Translating it yields CASSSPTGANVLTF. Full variable domain (missing parts from reference TRBV11-2 and TRBJ2-6): EAGVAQSPRYKIIEKRQSVAFWCNPISGHATLYWYQQILGQGPKLLIQFQNNGVVDDSQLPKDRFSAERLKGVDSTLKIQPAKLEDSAVYLCASSSPTGANVLTFGAGSRLTVL.

The genes are TRBV5-1 and TRBJ2-1, with D hard to call. The germline V gene has CDR1 SGHRS and CDR2 YFSETQ. V lost 2 bases to trimming and J lost 7 bases, with 7 bases between them. This CDR3 is 12 amino acids long. The CDR3 here is CASSFTPNEQFF. The CDR3 coding sequence is TGCGCCAGCAGCTTCACGCCTAATGAGCAGTTCTTC.

This clonotype was detected a few times. The chain recombines TRBV20-1 with TRBJ2-1; D not resolved. The germline V gene encodes CDR1 DFQATT and CDR2 SNEGSKA (reference sequence). The CDR3 contains 12 residues. The V gene lost 4 bases and the J gene lost 10 bases, with 14 bases spanning the gap. The CDR3 here is CSATQGGGEQFF. DNA for the CDR3: TGCAGTGCTACCCAAGGTGGTGGAGAGCAGTTCTTC.

This clonotype was observed many times. The rearrangement links TRBV7-9 to TRBJ1-2; TRBD1 matches at 7 bases. J gave up 0 bases and V 3 bases, and 4 bases lay outside the gene matches. Germline V gene data show CDR1 as SEHNR and CDR2 as FQNEAQ (reference sequence). This CDR3 has 15 amino acids. CDR3 protein: CASSLTGIANYGYTF. DNA of the CDR3: TGTGCCAGCAGCTTGACAGGGATAGCTAACTATGGCTACACCTTC.

The chain couples TRBV18 to TRBJ2-3; 8 bases are a match to TRBD2. The CDR3 sequence is 19 residues long. The germline V gene encodes CDR1 KGHSH and CDR2 LQKENI. Trimming took 2 bases from V and 5 from J; bases not matched to a gene: 18. CDR3 nucleotide sequence: TGTGCCAGCTCACCATTGAGGGGCCTTGTGCGGGAGGACGAAGATACGCAGTATTTT. This encodes CASSPLRGLVREDEDTQYF.

The V gene is TRBV7-9, the J gene TRBJ2-1, with D hard to call. Trimming took 2 bases from V and 1 from J, leaving 6 bases between them. The CDR3 covers 14 residues. Germline CDR1 SEHNR, CDR2 FQNEAQ (reference sequence). CDR3 protein: CASSLMVSYNEQFF. The CDR3 nucleotides are TGTGCCAGCAGCTTAATGGTTTCCTACAATGAGCAGTTCTTC.

In this sample, this clonotype turned up a few times. The J gene is TRBJ2-5, the V gene TRBV20-1, with TRBD2 matching 13 bases. CDR1 is DFQATT and CDR2 is SNEGSKA in the germline V gene (reference sequence). The junction had 2 bases not matched to a gene; V was cut back by 5 bases and J by 2 bases. The CDR3 totals 14 residues. As DNA, the CDR3 is TGCAGTGCTGGGGGACTAGCGGGACAAGAGACCCAGTACTTC. It is translated as CSAGGLAGQETQYF.

This clonotype has ten or more counts. The chain is built from TRBV12-3 or TRBV12-4 and TRBJ2-5; TRBD2 matches 11 bases. The J segment lost 3 bases and the V segment lost 7 bases, leaving 4 bases of the junction unmatched. The CDR3 runs to 14 residues. Here the CDR3 reads CASTDSGREETQYF. CDR3 in DNA: TGTGCCAGCACCGATAGCGGGAGGGAAGAGACCCAGTACTTC.

This clonotype was counted a few times. V and J are TRBV6-5 and TRBJ2-7; TRBD1 is a possible D gene (6 bases). The CDR3 length is 13 residues. The V end lost 6 bases, the J end lost 4 bases, and 13 bases lay between the germline ends. Germline V CDR1 and CDR2: MNHEY, SVGAGI. The chain's CDR3 is CASRQGSSYEQYF. As DNA, the CDR3 is TGTGCCAGCAGACAGGGTTCCTCTTACGAGCAGTACTTC.

Ten or more counts support this clonotype. This chain links TRBV28 with TRBJ2-1; 11 bases agree with TRBD2. The V gene's germline CDR1 is MDHEN and CDR2 SYDVKM. After removal of 6 bases from V and 9 bases from J, the junction contained 16 bases not matched to a gene. CDR3 length equals 17 residues. The CDR3 sequence is CASSGHPGTSGRGEQFF. In DNA, the CDR3 is TGTGCCAGCAGCGGACACCCCGGGACTAGCGGCCGGGGTGAGCAGTTCTTC.

This clonotype showed up many times. V gene TRBV2 combines with J gene TRBJ2-4; TRBD2 matches 8 bases. The CDR3 spans 15 residues. CDR1 and CDR2 from the germline V gene are SNHLY and FYNNEI. After removal of 7 bases from V and 4 bases from J, the junction contained 9 bases not matched to a gene. The CDR3 nucleotides read TGTGCCAGCATCCGGCCGTCTAGCGGGAAAAACATTCAGTACTTC. It codes for CASIRPSSGKNIQYF. The complete variable domain, with remaining parts taken from reference TRBV2 and TRBJ2-4, reads EPEVTQTPSHQVTQMGQEVILRCVPISNHLYFYWYRQILGQKVEFLVSFYNNEISEKSEIFDDQFSVERPDGSNFTLKIRSTKLEDSAMYFCASIRPSSGKNIQYFGAGTRLSVL.

This clonotype was picked up a small number of times. V usage is TRBV27 and J usage is TRBJ2-7; D could derive from TRBD1 or TRBD2 (5 bases each). The ends were cut back, 3 bases at V and 2 bases at J, with 8 bases in the middle. The CDR3 contains 13 residues. Germline V CDR1 and CDR2: MNHEY, SMNVEV (reference sequence). As DNA, the CDR3 is TGTGCCAGCAGTTTTATGGGGGCCTACGAGCAGTACTTC. Encoded protein: CASSFMGAYEQYF.

The chain joins TRBV12-3 or TRBV12-4 to TRBJ1-1, with a weak D call TRBD1 (5 bases). CDR3 size: 15 residues. The V gene lost 2 bases and the J gene lost 0 bases, with 10 bases spanning the gap. The CDR3 loop is CASSLRGSVNTEAFF. Here the CDR3 DNA reads TGTGCCAGCAGTTTAAGGGGCTCGGTGAACACTGAAGCTTTCTTT.

This clonotype was picked up a small number of times. The chain carries TRBV15 and TRBJ2-1; D might be TRBD2 (5 bases). The CDR3 covers 14 residues. Germline CDR1 and CDR2: LNHNV and YYDKDF (reference sequence). V lost 1 base, J lost 7 bases, and 11 bases lay in between. The CDR3: CATSRGPSGNEQFF. In DNA form, the CDR3 reads TGTGCCACCAGCAGAGGCCCGTCGGGGAATGAGCAGTTCTTC. Full variable domain (missing parts from reference TRBV15 and TRBJ2-1): DAMVIQNPRYQVTQFGKPVTLSCSQTLNHNVMYWYQQKSSQAPKLLFHYYDKDFNNEADTPDNFQSRRPNTSFCFLDIRSPGLGDTAMYLCATSRGPSGNEQFFGPGTRLTVL.